This note documents a single T cell receptor beta chain sequence. The entry originates in a study of blood T cell repertoires in COVID-19. Overall study: Sites in the United States, Italy and Spain provided acute and convalescent COVID-19 samples. T cells, B-cell-depleted T cells, or PBMCs supplied cDNA or gDNA.

Generated by immunoSEQ multiplex PCR, the TCRdb table keeps only in-frame clones and is missing some. The data show 150,000 to 200,000 clones, with 82% seen just once and around 18% held by the top ten. Participant age was roughly 18 to 95 years, and participants resided in approximately 25 US areas. What the recovered Cohort 3 donors had was two negative PCRs, clearance, or symptom resolution. CDR1 and CDR2 (germline): SGHRS, YFSETQ. The CDR3 is made up of 15 amino acids. J gave up 3 bases and V 4 bases, and 9 bases lay outside the gene matches. Sequenced material: PBMCs or T cells enriched from blood (not recorded which). The chain links TRBV5-1 to TRBJ2-7, with TRBD1 matching over 8 bases. This receptor was identified in a man aged 55 to 70 who had recovered from COVID-19. DNA of the CDR3: TGCGCCAGCAGCCCTTACCGGGACAGGATCTACGAGCAGTACTTC. Its protein product is CASSPYRDRIYEQYF. Filled out from reference TRBV5-1 and TRBJ2-7, the complete variable domain reads KAGVTQTPRYLIKTRGQQVTLSCSPISGHRSVSWYQQTPGQGLQFLFEYFSETQRNKGNFPGRFSGRQFSNSRSEMNVSTLELGDSALYLCASSPYRDRIYEQYFGPGTRLTVT.